The 13 T cell receptor beta chains given below trace back to one sample, sequenced in a study of cytomegalovirus exposure and HLA in healthy donors. TCRdb's table, derived via immunoSEQ multiplex PCR, lists solely in-frame clones and lacks some. In the table there are 140,000 or so clones, 85% to 90% of which are singletons. Specimen: PBMCs. Receptors were obtained from a woman in her twenties or thirties in good health and CMV-seropositive.

This clone was detected once. One end of the junction is discordant with germline, which a read error may explain. V usage is TRBV7-9 and J usage is TRBJ2-1, with TRBD2 matching 7 bases. Germline V lookup: CDR1 SEHNR, CDR2 FQNEAQ (reference sequence). The CDR3 contains 14 residues. The CDR3 reads CASSLTSDYKEQFF. CDR3 nucleotides: TGTGCCAGCAGTCTAACTAGCGATTACAAAGAGCAGTTCTTC. The variable domain in full, with the rest retrieved from reference TRBV7-9 and TRBJ2-1, is DTGVSQNPRHKITKRGQNVTFRCDPISEHNRLYWYRQTLGQGPEFLTYFQNEAQLEKSRLLSDRFSAERPKGSFSTLEIQRTEQGDSAMYLCASSLTSDYKEQFFGPGTRLTVL.

The chain is built from TRBV28 and TRBJ2-1; TRBD2 matches 8 bases. With V trimmed by 2 bases and J by 8 bases, 17 bases remained unmatched. CDR1 MDHEN and CDR2 SYDVKM come from the germline V gene. CDR3 length: 18 residues. The CDR3 loop is CASSLPPVSGGPRYEQFF. The CDR3 DNA reads as TGTGCCAGCAGTTTACCCCCCGTATCGGGAGGGCCAAGGTATGAGCAGTTCTTC. The whole variable domain, remainder taken from reference TRBV28 and TRBJ2-1, is DVKVTQSSRYLVKRTGEKVFLECVQDMDHENMFWYRQDPGLGLRLIYFSYDVKMKEKGDIPEGYSVSREKKERFSLILESASTNQTSMYLCASSLPPVSGGPRYEQFFGPGTRLTVL.

J is TRBJ2-7 and V is TRBV28; 7 nucleotides align to TRBD1. V lost 5 bases, J lost 3 bases, and 10 bases stayed unmatched. The V gene's germline CDR1 is MDHEN and CDR2 SYDVKM. This CDR3 is built from 15 residues. CDR3 loop: CASSRSPGQIYEQYF. Written as DNA, the CDR3 is TGTGCCAGCAGTCGTTCACCGGGACAGATCTACGAGCAGTACTTC.

V is TRBV7-8 and J is TRBJ2-5; D might be TRBD1 (8 bases). The V gene's germline CDR1 is SGHVS and CDR2 FQNEAQ. The CDR3 spans 16 residues. The germline V and J ends were trimmed by 5 bases and 1 base, with 17 bases remaining between them. CDR3 loop: CASSPGGQVGQETQYF. The CDR3 DNA follows: TGTGCCAGCAGCCCGGGGGGACAGGTCGGCCAAGAGACCCAGTACTTC.

The V and J genes are TRBV15 and TRBJ1-1, with no clear D. The CDR3 covers 15 residues. The V gene lost 5 bases and the J gene lost 0 bases, with 13 bases spanning the gap. Germline CDR1 LNHNV, CDR2 YYDKDF (reference sequence). The CDR3 region is CATSPPTDMNTEAFF. For the CDR3, the DNA is TGTGCCACCAGCCCACCCACAGATATGAACACTGAAGCTTTCTTT.

The rearrangement links TRBV7-9 to TRBJ2-1; perhaps TRBD2 as D (6 bases). V dropped 10 bases and J dropped 2 bases, with 18 bases sitting between them. CDR1 and CDR2 from the germline V gene are SEHNR and FQNEAQ (reference sequence). The CDR3 runs to 15 residues. The CDR3 spells CATREFWGAYNEQFF. The CDR3, as DNA: TGTGCCACCAGGGAGTTTTGGGGGGCCTACAATGAGCAGTTCTTC.

Regarding this clone: This sample also contains other DNA sequences that code for the same CDR3. The CDR3 DNA is TGTGCCAGCAGCTTAGTCGGAGATGGCGAGCAGTACTTC. This translates into CASSLVGDGEQYF. This chain uses TRBV11-2 with TRBJ2-7; no reliable D call. The CDR3 totals 13 residues. V was shortened by 1 base and J by 6 bases, with 10 bases between the two germline ends. The germline CDR1 and CDR2 sequences are SGHAT and FQNNGV.

V is TRBV10-3 and J is TRBJ1-5; D not resolved. V lost 3 bases, J lost 4 bases, and 10 bases lay in between. This CDR3 comprises 14 residues. Germline V gene sequence: CDR1 ENHRY, CDR2 SYGVKD. The CDR3 sequence is CAISEYASNQPQHF. CDR3 in DNA: TGTGCCATCAGTGAATACGCTAGTAATCAGCCCCAGCATTTT.

The chain employs TRBV9 and TRBJ1-1, with 10 bases fitting TRBD1. Trimming took 4 bases from V and 11 from J; bases not matched to a gene: 8. The CDR3 is 13 residues long. Germline lookup yields CDR1 SGDLS and CDR2 YYNGEE. CDR3 protein: CASSLRQGARAFF. Written as DNA, the CDR3 is TGTGCCAGCAGCTTACGACAGGGGGCTCGGGCTTTCTTT.

The chain recombines TRBV11-2 with TRBJ2-1; D ambiguous. Trimming removed 2 bases from V and 9 bases from J, with 14 bases in between. CDR3 size: 14 residues. The germline V gene encodes CDR1 SGHAT and CDR2 FQNNGV. The chain's CDR3 is CASSLRSRPREQFF. The CDR3 nucleotides read TGTGCCAGCAGCTTAAGGAGCCGCCCCCGTGAGCAGTTCTTC.

J is TRBJ2-1 and V is TRBV28; D is perhaps TRBD1 (6 bases). The CDR3 contains 15 residues. Between the trimmed V and J ends, which lost 6 bases and 4 bases, there was a span of 16 bases. The germline CDR1 and CDR2 sequences are MDHEN and SYDVKM. CDR3 DNA sequence: TGTGCCAGCAGCCCCACCGGGACACATTACAATGAGCAGTTCTTC. Residues: CASSPTGTHYNEQFF.

The J gene is TRBJ2-1, the V gene TRBV6-5; possibly TRBD1 for D (6 bases). CDR1 MNHEY and CDR2 SVGAGI come from the germline V gene. The V and J ends lost 8 bases and 0 bases respectively, with 14 bases between them. CDR3 size: 15 residues. The CDR3 DNA sequence: TGTGCCAGCTCAGACAGGTTGAGCTCCTACAATGAGCAGTTCTTC. It yields the protein CASSDRLSSYNEQFF.

The chain carries TRBV2 and TRBJ2-5, with 10 positions matching TRBD2. V shed 1 base, J shed 5 bases, and the junction held 7 bases outside the gene matches. This CDR3 has 16 amino acids. Germline V gives CDR1 SNHLY, CDR2 FYNNEI. The CDR3 loop reads CASSEGSGGLGETQYF. The CDR3 DNA sequence: TGTGCCAGCAGTGAAGGTAGCGGGGGGCTTGGTGAGACCCAGTACTTC.